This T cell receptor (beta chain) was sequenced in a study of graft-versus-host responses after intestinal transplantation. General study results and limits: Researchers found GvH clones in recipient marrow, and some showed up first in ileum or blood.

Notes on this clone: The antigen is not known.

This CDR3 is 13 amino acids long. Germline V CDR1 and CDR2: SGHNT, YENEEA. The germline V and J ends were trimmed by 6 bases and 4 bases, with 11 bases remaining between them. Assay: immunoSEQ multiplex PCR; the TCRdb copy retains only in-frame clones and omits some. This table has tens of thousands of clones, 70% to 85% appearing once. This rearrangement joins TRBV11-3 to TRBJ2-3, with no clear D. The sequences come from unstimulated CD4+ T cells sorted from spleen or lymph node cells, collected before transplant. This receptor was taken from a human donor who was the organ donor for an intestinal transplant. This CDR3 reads CASRGMGSDTQYF. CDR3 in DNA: TGTGCCAGCAGGGGGATGGGCTCAGATACGCAGTATTTT. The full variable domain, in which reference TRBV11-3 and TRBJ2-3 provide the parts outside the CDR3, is EAGVVQSPRYKIIEKKQPVAFWCNPISGHNTLYWYLQNLGQGPELLIRYENEEAVDDSQLPKDRFSAERLKGVDSTLKIQPAELGDSAVYLCASRGMGSDTQYFGPGTRLTVL.